The clone carrying this T cell receptor (beta chain) was seen a few times. Antigen specificity is unknown. Germline and junction disagree at one end, which may indicate a read error. This entry is derived from a study of blood T cells in healthy people across ages. Study-level points and caveats: There were more naive CD4+ cells and higher diversity in long-lived donors than in aged donors.

Germline CDR1 reads LNHNV; CDR2 reads YYDKDF (reference sequence). The CDR3 contains 14 residues. Next came a second PCR, run for roughly 7 to 12 cycles, which used a sample-barcoded 5' primer along with a J-beta primer mix. MiXCR, run by TCRdb on the 5' RACE reads, gives a single entry per CDR3 protein. The data hold 750,000 or so distinct CDR3 sequences, with approximately 25% observed a single time. A further study also used this sample, focusing on T cells of mothers and their children. In that study: Samples were obtained from a few healthy Caucasian mothers and their six children.

V is TRBV15 and J is TRBJ2-7; possible D gene TRBD1, 6 bases. The sample taken for sequencing was blood. This TCR was recovered from a boy aged 10-17 years in good health. For the CDR3, the DNA is TGTGCCACTAGCAGTACCAGGGGAGCCTACGAGCAGTACTTC. Protein product: CATSSTRGAYEQYF.